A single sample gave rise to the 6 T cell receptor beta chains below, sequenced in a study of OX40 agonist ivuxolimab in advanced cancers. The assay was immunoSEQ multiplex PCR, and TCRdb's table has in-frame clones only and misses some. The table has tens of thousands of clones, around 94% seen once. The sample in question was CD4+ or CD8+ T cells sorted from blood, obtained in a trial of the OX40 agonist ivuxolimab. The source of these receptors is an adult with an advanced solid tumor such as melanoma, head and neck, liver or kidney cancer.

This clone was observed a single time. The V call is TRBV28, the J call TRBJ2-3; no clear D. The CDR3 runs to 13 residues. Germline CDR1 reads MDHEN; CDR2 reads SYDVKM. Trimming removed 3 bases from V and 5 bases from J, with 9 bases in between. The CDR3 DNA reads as TGTGCCAGCAGTTTTAAGTTGCTAGATACGCAGTATTTT. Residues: CASSFKLLDTQYF.

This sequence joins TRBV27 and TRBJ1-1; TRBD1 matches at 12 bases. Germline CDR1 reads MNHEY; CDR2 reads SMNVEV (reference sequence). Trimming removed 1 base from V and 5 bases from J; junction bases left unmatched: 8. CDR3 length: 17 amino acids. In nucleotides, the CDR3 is TGTGCCAGCAGTTTATGGGACAGGGGGCCCAAGTGGACTGAAGCTTTCTTT. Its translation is CASSLWDRGPKWTEAFF.

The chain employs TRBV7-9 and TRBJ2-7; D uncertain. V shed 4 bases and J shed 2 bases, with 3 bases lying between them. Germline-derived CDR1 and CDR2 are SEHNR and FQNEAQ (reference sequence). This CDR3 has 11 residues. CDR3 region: CASSSPYEQYF. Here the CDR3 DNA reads TGTGCCAGCAGCTCCCCCTACGAGCAGTACTTC.

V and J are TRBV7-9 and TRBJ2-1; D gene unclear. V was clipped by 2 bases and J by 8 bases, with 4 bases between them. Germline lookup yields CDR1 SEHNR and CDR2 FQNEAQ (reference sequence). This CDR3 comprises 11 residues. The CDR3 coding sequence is TGTGCCAGCAGCTTAATAGATGAGCAGTTCTTC. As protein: CASSLIDEQFF.

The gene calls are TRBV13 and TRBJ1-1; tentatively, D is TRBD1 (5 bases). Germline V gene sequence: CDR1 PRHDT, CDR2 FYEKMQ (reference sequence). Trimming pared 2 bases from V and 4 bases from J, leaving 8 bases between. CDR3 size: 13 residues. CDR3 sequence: CASSLSGGTEAFF. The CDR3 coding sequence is TGTGCCAGCAGCTTATCGGGGGGCACTGAAGCTTTCTTT. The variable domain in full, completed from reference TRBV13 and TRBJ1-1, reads AAGVIQSPRHLIKEKRETATLKCYPIPRHDTVYWYQQGPGQDPQFLISFYEKMQSDKGSIPDRFSAQQFSDYHSELNMSSLELGDSALYFCASSLSGGTEAFFGQGTRLTVV.

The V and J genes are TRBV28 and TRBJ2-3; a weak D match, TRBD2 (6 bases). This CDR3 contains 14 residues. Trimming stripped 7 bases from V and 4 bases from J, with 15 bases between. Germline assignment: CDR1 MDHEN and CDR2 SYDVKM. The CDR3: CASTITGEADTQYF. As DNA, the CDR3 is TGTGCCAGCACCATTACGGGGGAGGCAGATACGCAGTATTTT.